This entry concerns a single T cell receptor (beta chain). Its antigen remains unidentified. Base qualities were left out, and no much larger clone turns up one base away. The data derive from a study of blood T cell repertoires in COVID-19 (dated by TCRdb to the early 2020s). In the study overall: Samples from collaborators originated in the United States, Italy and Spain and spanned both the acute and convalescent phases of COVID-19. A freely available public database, intended as a resource for researchers studying the immune response to SARS-CoV-2, is where the repertoires were released. Samples were obtained from the ongoing ImmuneRACE study (first 160 participants) and from some 1,300 subjects provided by 6 global collaborators. Deeply sampled blood TCRbeta repertoires from subjects exposed to, actively infected with, or recovered from COVID-19 were included in the dataset. Where HLA class I and class II types were available, the types were taken from metadata supplied by the sample provider, not from assay-based typing. The material from the prospective study consisted of cDNA or gDNA derived from T cells, B-cell-depleted T cells, or PBMCs. Nearly every sample came with metadata listing a de-identified subject ID, COVID-19 status, age in years and sex. The paper as a whole reports these results and caveats: The quantity of clinical and demographic metadata differed by source and by participant and was supplied without curation.

TCRbeta CDR3 regions were amplified from genomic DNA using the immunoSEQ Assay, a bias-controlled multiplex PCR. As for the authors' bioinformatics: The number of nucleated cells in each sample was estimated from the amplification of reference gene primers within the assay. To quantify the absolute abundance of each unique TCRbeta CDR3 rearrangement, sequence reads were collapsed and filtered. Productive Simpson clonality was computed per sample as the square root of Simpson's diversity index over productive rearrangements. TCRdb stores this immuneACCESS table with in-frame sequences only. Part of the clones is absent; in the studies checked, under half of the shortfall reflects unresolved V genes, and no reason is known for the rest. Clonal size and the V and J genes are those of that table, whereas D and trimming came from the DNA. This sample comprises under 350,000 clones, around 92% of them detected only once. The ten largest account for 1.5% to 2% of the sample.

In the prospective study, participants were about 18 to 95 years old, resided in approximately 22 geographic areas of the United States, and were enrolled through a virtual design. Cohort assignment in the prospective study relied on participant-reported clinical history from a screening survey and a study questionnaire. Recovered participants in ImmuneRACE Cohort 3 were defined as having two consecutive negative NP/OP PCR tests, clearance from a healthcare professional, or resolution of symptoms. In the prospective study, whole blood, serum and a nasopharyngeal or oropharyngeal swab were collected from each participant by mobile phlebotomists. Over a roughly 2-month period, participants in the prospective study had the option of providing additional blood draws and questionnaires. Before DNA extraction, prospective study blood samples were shipped either frozen or at room temperature. The TCR comes from a woman in her sixties or seventies who had recovered from COVID-19. Material: PBMCs or T cells enriched from blood (not recorded which).

The CDR3 has the sequence CASSVGGVAYGYTF. In nucleotides, the sequence is TGTGCCAGCAGCGTAGGGGGGGTCGCCTATGGCTACACCTTC. The rearrangement combines TRBV9 with TRBJ1-2; a tentative D call is TRBD1 (5 bases match). The CDR3, from cysteine to phenylalanine, totals 14 residues. Just CDR3 DNA is preserved here, 42 bases in frame from base 1. CDR1 and CDR2 are read off the germline V gene as SGDLS and YYNGEE. Between the V and J ends, shortened by 0 bases and 4 bases respectively, the junction contains 10 bases.